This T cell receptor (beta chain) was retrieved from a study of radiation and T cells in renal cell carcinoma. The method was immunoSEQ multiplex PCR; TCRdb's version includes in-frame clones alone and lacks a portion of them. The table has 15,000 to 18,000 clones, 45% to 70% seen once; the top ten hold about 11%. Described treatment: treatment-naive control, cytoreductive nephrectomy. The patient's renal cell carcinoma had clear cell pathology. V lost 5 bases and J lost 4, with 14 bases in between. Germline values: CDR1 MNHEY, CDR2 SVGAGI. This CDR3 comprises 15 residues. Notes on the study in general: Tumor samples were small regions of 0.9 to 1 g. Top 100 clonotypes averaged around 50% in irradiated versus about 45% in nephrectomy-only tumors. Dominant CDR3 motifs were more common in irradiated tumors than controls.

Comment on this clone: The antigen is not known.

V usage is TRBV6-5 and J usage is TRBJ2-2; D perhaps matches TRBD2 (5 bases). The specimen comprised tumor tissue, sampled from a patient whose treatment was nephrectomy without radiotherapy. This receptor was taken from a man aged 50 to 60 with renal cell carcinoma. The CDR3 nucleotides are TGTGCCAGCAGTCGGACTGAGTCTGGCACCGGGGAGCTGTTTTTT. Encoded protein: CASSRTESGTGELFF.